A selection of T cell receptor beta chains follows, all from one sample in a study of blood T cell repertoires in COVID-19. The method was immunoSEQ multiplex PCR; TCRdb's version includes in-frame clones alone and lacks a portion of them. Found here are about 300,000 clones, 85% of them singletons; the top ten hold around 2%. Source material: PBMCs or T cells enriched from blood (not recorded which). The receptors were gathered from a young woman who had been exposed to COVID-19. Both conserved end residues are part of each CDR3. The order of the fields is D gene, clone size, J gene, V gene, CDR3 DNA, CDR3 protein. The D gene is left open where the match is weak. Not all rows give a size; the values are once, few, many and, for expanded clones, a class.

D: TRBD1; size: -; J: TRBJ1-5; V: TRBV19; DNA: TGTGCCAGTACCCTAGACGGGACAGGGAATCAGCCCCAGCATTTT; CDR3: CASTLDGTGNQPQHF
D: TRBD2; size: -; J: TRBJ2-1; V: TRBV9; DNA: TGTGCCAGCAGCAAGAGCGGGAGTCCCTACAATGAGCAGTTCTTC; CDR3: CASSKSGSPYNEQFF
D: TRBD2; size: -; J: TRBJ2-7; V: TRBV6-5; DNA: TGTGCCAGCAGGGCTCGGCGGGGGGTGACCTACGAGCAGTACTTC; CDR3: CASRARRGVTYEQYF
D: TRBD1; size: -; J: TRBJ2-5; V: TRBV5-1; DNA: TGCGCCAGCAGCCCGGGACAGGACTTAAAAGAGACCCAGTACTTC; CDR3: CASSPGQDLKETQYF
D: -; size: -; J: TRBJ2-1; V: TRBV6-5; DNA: TGTGCCAGCAGTTCAGGGTATCAATACAATGAGCAGTTCTTC; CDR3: CASSSGYQYNEQFF
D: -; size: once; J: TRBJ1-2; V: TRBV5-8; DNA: TGTGCCAGCAGCCCCCGTGGGAGTACGTTCTATGGCTACACCTTC; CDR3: CASSPRGSTFYGYTF
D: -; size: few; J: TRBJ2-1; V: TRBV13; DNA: TGTGCCACCATGAACGCGGGATACAATGAGCAGTTCTTC; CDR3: CATMNAGYNEQFF
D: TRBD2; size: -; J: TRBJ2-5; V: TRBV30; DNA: TGTGCCTGGAGAAGAAGCGGGAGAGAGACCCAGTACTTC; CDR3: CAWRRSGRETQYF
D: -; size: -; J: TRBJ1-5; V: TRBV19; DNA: TGTGCCAGTAGTATAAGTAGGGTAGGGGCCGGGAATCAGCCCCAGCATTTT; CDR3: CASSISRVGAGNQPQHF
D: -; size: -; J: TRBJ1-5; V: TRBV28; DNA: TGTGCCAGCAGTTTCCCCCTCGATCACTCGGGGAATCAGCCCCAGCATTTT; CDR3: CASSFPLDHSGNQPQHF
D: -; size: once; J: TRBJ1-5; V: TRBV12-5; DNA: TGTGCTAGTGGTTTGTCCACAGGGATAATTAGGAATCAGCCCCAGCATTTT; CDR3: CASGLSTGIIRNQPQHF
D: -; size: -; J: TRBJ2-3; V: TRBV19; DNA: TGTGCCAGTAGTAAGATGTCAGGGCGCACAGATACGCAGTATTTT; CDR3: CASSKMSGRTDTQYF
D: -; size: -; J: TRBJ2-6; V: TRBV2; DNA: TGTGCCAGCAGCGAAACTAGAGCTGGGGCCAACGTCCTGACTTTC; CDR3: CASSETRAGANVLTF
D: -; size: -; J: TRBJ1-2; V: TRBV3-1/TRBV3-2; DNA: TGTGCCAGCAGCCAAGAGATGAGTTCCTACACCTTC; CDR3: CASSQEMSSYTF
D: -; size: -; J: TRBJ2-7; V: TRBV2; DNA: TGTGCCAGCAGTGAATTACAGGGACAACTCTACGAGCAGTACTTC; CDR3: CASSELQGQLYEQYF
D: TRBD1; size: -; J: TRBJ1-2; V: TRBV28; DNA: TGTGCCAGCTCCACCCGAGGGGGCGCGGGATATGGCTACACCTTC; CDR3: CASSTRGGAGYGYTF
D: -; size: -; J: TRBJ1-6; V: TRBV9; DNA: TGTGCCAGCAGCGTAGGGTCAGGATCACCCCTCCACTTT; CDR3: CASSVGSGSPLHF
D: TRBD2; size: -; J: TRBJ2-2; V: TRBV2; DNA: TGTGCCAGTGAGAGCGGGAGGGCTCTATTTACCGGGGAGCTGTTTTTT; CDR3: CASESGRALFTGELFF
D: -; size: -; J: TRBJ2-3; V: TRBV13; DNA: TGTGCCAGCGGGACTCAGGGCACAGATACGCAGTATTTT; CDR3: CASGTQGTDTQYF
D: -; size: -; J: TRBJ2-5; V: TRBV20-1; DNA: TGCAGTGCCACCCGGGAGACCCAGTACTTC; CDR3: CSATRETQYF
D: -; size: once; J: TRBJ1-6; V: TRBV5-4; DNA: TGTGCCAGCAGCGTCGGAGGACAGTCCTATAATTCACCCCTCCACTTT; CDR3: CASSVGGQSYNSPLHF
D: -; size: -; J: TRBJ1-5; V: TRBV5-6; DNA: TGTGCCAGCAGCCTCCGGTCCCTCAATCAGCCCCAGCATTTT; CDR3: CASSLRSLNQPQHF
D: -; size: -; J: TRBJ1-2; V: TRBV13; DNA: TGTGCCAGCAGCTTAGGGGGCAGGGACTATGGCTACACCTTC; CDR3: CASSLGGRDYGYTF
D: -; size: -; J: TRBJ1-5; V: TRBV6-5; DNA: TGTGCCAGCAGTTACGAGGGATTTCAGCCCCAGCATTTT; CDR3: CASSYEGFQPQHF
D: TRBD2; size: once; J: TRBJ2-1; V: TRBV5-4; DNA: TGTGCCAGCAGCCCACGGACTAGCGGGAGGGCCGCTGAGCAGTTCTTC; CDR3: CASSPRTSGRAAEQFF
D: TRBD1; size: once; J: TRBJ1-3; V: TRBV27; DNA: TGTGCCACCGGGGGGACAGGGTTAAACACCATATATTTT; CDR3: CATGGTGLNTIYF
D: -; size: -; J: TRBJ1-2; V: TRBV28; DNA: TGTGCCAGCAGTTTCGGCCAGGGGTATGGCTACACCTTC; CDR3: CASSFGQGYGYTF
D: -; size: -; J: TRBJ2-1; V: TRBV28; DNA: TGTGCCAGCAGCCCCAGGGTACGCTATCAGTTCTTC; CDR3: CASSPRVRYQFF
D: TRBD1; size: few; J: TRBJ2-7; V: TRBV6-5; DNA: TGTGCCAGCAGGACCGGGACAGGGGGCTTCAACGAGCAGTACTTC; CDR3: CASRTGTGGFNEQYF
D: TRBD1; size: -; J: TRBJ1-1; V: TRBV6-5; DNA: TGTGCCAGCAGCAGGGGGCTGAACACTGAAGCTTTCTTT; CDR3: CASSRGLNTEAFF
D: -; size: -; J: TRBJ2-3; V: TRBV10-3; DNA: TGTGCCATCAGCGAACAGGTTAGCACAGATACGCAGTATTTT; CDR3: CAISEQVSTDTQYF
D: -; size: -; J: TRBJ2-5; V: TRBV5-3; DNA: TGTGCCAGAAGCCCTAGGGGGTACCAAGAGACCCAGTACTTC; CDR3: CARSPRGYQETQYF
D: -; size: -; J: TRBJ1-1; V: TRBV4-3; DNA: TGCGCCAGCAGCCTCACCCAACAGGGACAAGCTTTCTTT; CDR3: CASSLTQQGQAFF